The clone carrying this T cell receptor beta chain turned up a few times. All of the isolated RNA was reverse transcribed, so expressed TCRB transcripts were sequenced. Approximately 3.7 million reads per sample on average were obtained from naive, central memory and regulatory T cell samples. Generated by immunoSEQ multiplex PCR, the TCRdb table keeps only in-frame clones and is missing some. Among hundreds of thousands of clones listed, roughly 15% were seen once. Deletions cut 5 bases from V and 7 bases from J, with 14 bases between. The CDR3 contains 14 residues. In germline, CDR1 is SGHAT, CDR2 FQNNGV. Sort purity for all populations was recorded as exceeding 98%. The sample is drawn from a study of beta chain features in type 1 diabetes.

The sample comprised naive CD4+ T cells from blood. The V gene is TRBV11-2, the J gene TRBJ2-2; no clear D gene. This sequence originates from a young woman in good health. The CDR3 protein is CASSQKNRGGELFF. CDR3 sequence (DNA): TGTGCCAGCAGCCAAAAAAACAGAGGCGGGGAGCTGTTTTTT.